The 25 T cell receptor beta chains below were found in one sample sequenced in a study of CD8 T cells in Susac syndrome. cDNA came from about 0.46 to 1 ug RNA primed by random hexamers. TCRdb re-derived calls from the immunoSEQ multiplex PCR reads in MiXCR, one entry per CDR3 protein. Among about 53,000 distinct CDR3 sequences, over 90% were seen once, and the ten largest hold about 0.8%. Sequencing was performed on CD8+ T cells from PBMCs. The source is a human donor with Susac syndrome.

The V call is TRBV4-1, the J call TRBJ2-5; 9 nucleotides agree with TRBD2. Looked up from germline, CDR1 is MGHRA and CDR2 is YSYEKL. The CDR3 consists of 17 residues. The ends lost 1 base at V and 1 base at J; junction bases unmatched: 7. This chain's CDR3 is CASSQGASGAPQETQYF. CDR3 DNA: TGCGCCAGCAGCCAAGGAGCTAGCGGGGCTCCCCAAGAGACCCAGTACTTC.

The chain joins TRBV30 to TRBJ2-3; TRBD1 might be the D (6 bases). Trimming pared 7 bases from V and 4 bases from J, leaving 18 bases between. This CDR3 is 14 amino acids long. Germline V gives CDR1 GTSNPN, CDR2 SVGIG (reference sequence). For the CDR3, the DNA is TGTGCCTCAAACATGCAGGGGAACCCAGATACGCAGTATTTT. Translated: CASNMQGNPDTQYF.

The J gene is TRBJ2-2, the V gene TRBV5-4; the D gene could be TRBD1 or TRBD2 (6 bases each). This CDR3 has 15 amino acids. Germline V gene sequence: CDR1 SGHNT, CDR2 YYREEE (reference sequence). V lost 1 base and J 5 bases, leaving 12 bases between the germline ends. The chain's CDR3 is CASSLPGAGTGELFF. In nucleotides, the CDR3 is TGTGCCAGCAGCTTGCCGGGGGCGGGGACCGGGGAGCTGTTTTTT.

This sequence joins TRBV30 and TRBJ2-1; D is tentatively TRBD1 or TRBD2 (5 bases each). Trimming cost V 1 base and J 4 bases, with 11 bases left between them. This CDR3 contains 14 residues. CDR1 GTSNPN and CDR2 SVGIG come from the germline V gene (reference sequence). CDR3 coding DNA: TGTGCCTGGAGTGCCCAGGGAGTTTACAATGAGCAGTTCTTC. It encodes CAWSAQGVYNEQFF.

The table lists this clonotype with a few counts. This chain's CDR3 is CSAPGQGGTDTQYF. Written as DNA, the CDR3 is TGCAGCGCCCCGGGACAGGGAGGAACAGATACGCAGTATTTT. The V gene is TRBV29-1, the J gene TRBJ2-3, with 9 bases fitting TRBD1. The CDR3 has 14 amino acids. V lost 7 bases and J lost 3; bases outside the gene matches: 8. Per germline, CDR1 SQVTM and CDR2 ANQGSEA.

The gene calls are TRBV27 and TRBJ2-3; TRBD2 agrees at 10 bases. This CDR3 contains 14 residues. Germline V gene lookup returns CDR1 MNHEY and CDR2 SMNVEV (reference sequence). Trimming removed 5 bases from V and 4 bases from J; junction bases left unmatched: 3. The CDR3 is CASSVAGGPDTQYF. CDR3 sequence (DNA): TGTGCCAGCAGTGTAGCGGGGGGCCCAGATACGCAGTATTTT.

V is TRBV7-2 and J is TRBJ2-7; TRBD1 matches at 8 bases. CDR1 SGHTA and CDR2 FQGNSA come from the germline V gene. The CDR3 totals 13 residues. The V gene end was trimmed by 10 bases and the J gene end by 2 bases; junction bases not matched to a gene: 7. CDR3 amino acids: CATQTGAPYEQYF. Written as DNA, the CDR3 is TGTGCCACCCAGACAGGGGCGCCCTACGAGCAGTACTTC.

J is TRBJ2-1 and V is TRBV28; the D gene is possibly TRBD2 (5 bases). The V gene's germline CDR1 is MDHEN and CDR2 SYDVKM. V was shortened by 1 base and J by 5 bases, with 15 bases between the two germline ends. The CDR3 totals 16 residues. The CDR3 here is CASSLLFSGSDNEQFF. DNA for the CDR3: TGTGCCAGCAGTTTATTGTTCTCGGGGTCGGACAATGAGCAGTTCTTC.

The rearrangement links TRBV19 to TRBJ2-4; possibly TRBD1 for D (6 bases). CDR3 size: 15 residues. CDR1 is LNHDA, CDR2 SQIVND, per germline (reference sequence). V was trimmed by 6 bases and J by 7 bases, leaving 19 bases between them. The chain's CDR3 is CASSHRDTGMNIQYF. The CDR3 DNA follows: TGTGCCAGTAGCCACCGGGACACAGGAATGAACATTCAGTACTTC.

The V gene is TRBV25-1, the J gene TRBJ1-3, with 9 bases lining up with TRBD1. Germline assignment: CDR1 MGHDK and CDR2 SYGVNS. V lost 8 bases, J lost 8 bases, and 4 bases stayed unmatched. The CDR3 extends over 12 amino acids. CDR3 sequence: CASAGQGHTIYF. CDR3 nucleotide sequence: TGTGCCAGCGCGGGACAGGGACACACCATATATTTT.

CDR3 sequence (DNA): TGTGCCAGCAGCCTATGGGGCGGGGGCGAGCTTCTCGCTGAAGCTTTCTTT. Residues: CASSLWGGGELLAEAFF. This chain uses TRBV7-2 with TRBJ1-1; TRBD1 might be the D (6 bases). In germline, CDR1 is SGHTA, CDR2 FQGNSA. Between the trimmed V and J ends, which lost 5 bases and 6 bases, there was a span of 25 bases. This CDR3 is 17 amino acids long. Based on the CDR3 plus reference TRBV7-2 and TRBJ1-1, the full variable domain is GAGVSQSPSNKVTEKGKDVELRCDPISGHTALYWYRQSLGQGLEFLIYFQGNSAPDKSGLPSDRFSAERTGGSVSTLTIQRTQQEDSAVYLCASSLWGGGELLAEAFFGQGTRLTVV.

The chain carries TRBV7-6 and TRBJ2-1; D may be TRBD2 (6 bases). Per germline, CDR1 SGHVS and CDR2 FNYEAQ. The V end lost 1 base, the J end lost 5 bases, and 12 bases lay between the germline ends. CDR3 length equals 15 residues. CDR3 DNA sequence: TGTGCCAGCAGCTTAGGGGGGGTGCCCCACAATGAGCAGTTCTTC. This translates into CASSLGGVPHNEQFF.

The genes are TRBV13 and TRBJ2-2; D gene ambiguous. Germline assignment: CDR1 PRHDT and CDR2 FYEKMQ (reference sequence). The CDR3 runs 13 residues. The V end lost 5 bases, the J end lost 6 bases, and 10 bases lay between the germline ends. The chain's CDR3 is CASSPLRAGELFF. CDR3 bases: TGTGCCAGCAGCCCCCTACGTGCCGGGGAGCTGTTTTTT. The full variable domain, in which reference TRBV13 and TRBJ2-2 provide the parts outside the CDR3, is AAGVIQSPRHLIKEKRETATLKCYPIPRHDTVYWYQQGPGQDPQFLISFYEKMQSDKGSIPDRFSAQQFSDYHSELNMSSLELGDSALYFCASSPLRAGELFFGEGSRLTVL.

The chain has TRBV10-3 and TRBJ2-7; a weak D match, TRBD1 (5 bases). Germline V gives CDR1 ENHRY, CDR2 SYGVKD. With 2 bases removed from V and 0 bases from J, the gap between germline ends came to 11 bases. The CDR3 loop spans 15 amino acids. CDR3 sequence (DNA): TGTGCCATCAGTGAGGAACAGGCCAGCTCCTACGAGCAGTACTTC. Protein product: CAISEEQASSYEQYF.

The J gene is TRBJ2-1, the V gene TRBV12-3 or TRBV12-4; D gene unclear. The CDR3 sequence is 11 residues long. V lost 6 bases and J lost 7, with 7 bases in between. CDR3 loop: CASRYSNEQFF. DNA for the CDR3: TGTGCCAGCAGATACTCTAATGAGCAGTTCTTC.

This rearrangement joins TRBV7-6 to TRBJ1-1; D perhaps matches TRBD1 (5 bases). The V end lost 5 bases, the J end lost 7 bases, and 11 bases lay between the germline ends. This CDR3 comprises 12 residues. CDR1 SGHVS and CDR2 FNYEAQ come from the germline V gene. This CDR3 reads CASSRQSGEAFF. The CDR3 coding sequence is TGTGCCAGCAGCCGACAGTCCGGTGAAGCTTTCTTT.

J is TRBJ1-2 and V is TRBV12-5; TRBD1 might be the D (6 bases). Germline-derived CDR1 and CDR2 are LGHNT and FRNRAP. This CDR3 region has 15 residues. V was shortened by 2 bases and J by 3 bases, with 13 bases between the two germline ends. CDR3 in DNA: TGTGCTAGTGGTTTGCCCCGGGACATGGACTATGGCTACACCTTC. Protein product: CASGLPRDMDYGYTF.

This chain links TRBV28 with TRBJ1-5; D gene unclear. CDR3 size: 16 residues. The germline V gene has CDR1 MDHEN and CDR2 SYDVKM. Trimming stripped 2 bases from V and 4 bases from J, with 15 bases between. The CDR3 nucleotides read TGTGCCAGCAGTTTAGAATTTGTGGCCAGGAATCAGCCCCAGCATTTT. Translated, it gives CASSLEFVARNQPQHF.

The V and J genes are TRBV21-1 and TRBJ2-2. TRBV21-1 is noted as a pseudogene. The CDR3 runs 14 residues. CDR3 nucleotide sequence: TGTGCCAGCAGCTTGAGTAAGAACACCGGGGAGCTGTTTTTT. Its protein is CASSLSKNTGELFF.

The V and J genes are TRBV3-1 and TRBJ2-5; D is possibly TRBD1 (6 bases). Germline assignment: CDR1 LGHDT and CDR2 YNNKEL (reference sequence). There are 14 residues in the CDR3. V lost 0 bases and J 3 bases, leaving 8 bases between the germline ends. DNA for the CDR3: TGTGCCAGCAGCCAAGATTCAGGGGAAGAGACCCAGTACTTC. It yields the protein CASSQDSGEETQYF.

This chain joins TRBV19 and TRBJ2-7; the match to TRBD1 covers 7 bases. Looked up from germline, CDR1 is LNHDA and CDR2 is SQIVND (reference sequence). J lost 9 bases, V lost 5 bases, and 19 bases had no gene match. CDR3 length: 16 amino acids. This CDR3 is CASSVRSDRPPTAQYF. The DNA for the CDR3 is TGTGCCAGTAGTGTCCGATCGGACAGGCCGCCTACGGCGCAGTACTTC.

This chain joins TRBV7-6 and TRBJ2-2; D unresolved. V lost 3 bases and J 0 bases, leaving 8 bases between the germline ends. CDR3 size: 15 residues. Germline values: CDR1 SGHVS, CDR2 FNYEAQ. Written as DNA, the CDR3 is TGTGCCAGCAGCTTTTTTGTCGCGAACACCGGGGAGCTGTTTTTT. This gives the protein CASSFFVANTGELFF.

V and J are TRBV19 and TRBJ2-1; 7 bases line up with TRBD2. The germline V gene has CDR1 LNHDA and CDR2 SQIVND (reference sequence). Trimming at V came to 3 bases and at J to 2 bases, leaving 4 bases not matched to a gene. The CDR3 runs 15 residues. CDR3 DNA sequence: TGTGCCAGTAGTATCGGGGAGGGCACCTACAATGAGCAGTTCTTC. The encoded protein is CASSIGEGTYNEQFF.

The chain uses TRBV2 and TRBJ2-1; D remains ambiguous. Trimming cost V 4 bases and J 7 bases, with 14 bases left between them. Germline lookup yields CDR1 SNHLY and CDR2 FYNNEI. The CDR3 is 14 residues long. CDR3 DNA: TGTGCCAGCAGTGTTCCTGTCATGGGAAATGAGCAGTTCTTC. Its translation: CASSVPVMGNEQFF.

The genes are TRBV9 and TRBJ2-1; TRBD2 matches 9 bases. Germline CDR1 reads SGDLS; CDR2 reads YYNGEE. The CDR3 contains 16 residues. Trimming removed 4 bases from V and 6 bases from J; junction bases left unmatched: 11. CDR3 region: CASSPLFTTSGNEQFF. The CDR3 DNA sequence: TGTGCCAGCAGCCCTCTTTTTACGACTAGCGGCAATGAGCAGTTCTTC.